Presented here are 13 T cell receptor beta chains from one specimen sequenced in a study of radiation and T cells in renal cell carcinoma. TCRdb's table, derived via immunoSEQ multiplex PCR, lists solely in-frame clones and lacks some. Found here are roughly 170,000 clones, less than 90% of them singletons; the top ten hold roughly 10%. Specified time point: blood 4 weeks post-SBRT, at nephrectomy. The sample's treatment: 15 Gy SBRT to primary tumor, nephrectomy 4 weeks later. The sample here was blood, taken from a patient whose treatment included radiotherapy and nephrectomy. The source is a woman aged 45-59 years with renal cell carcinoma.

The J gene is TRBJ2-6, the V gene TRBV19, with a tentative D call TRBD1 (6 bases). The V gene's germline CDR1 is LNHDA and CDR2 SQIVND (reference sequence). The CDR3 spans 16 residues. Trimming took 5 bases from V and 0 from J, leaving 11 bases between them. CDR3 residues: CASSSGTYSGANVLTF. DNA of the CDR3: TGTGCCAGTAGTTCCGGGACATACTCTGGGGCCAACGTCCTGACTTTC.

The rearrangement joins TRBV7-2 to TRBJ1-2; 10 bases align to TRBD1. V lost 1 base and J lost 3; bases outside the gene matches: 2. Germline V CDR1 and CDR2: SGHTA, FQGNSA. The CDR3 sequence is 15 residues long. CDR3 protein: CASSLGGTGDYGYTF. For the CDR3, the DNA is TGTGCCAGCAGCTTAGGGGGGACAGGGGACTATGGCTACACCTTC.

The chain joins TRBV19 to TRBJ2-3; maybe TRBD1 (6 bases). This CDR3 is built from 14 residues. Trimming pared 4 bases from V and 0 bases from J, leaving 8 bases between. The germline gives CDR1 LNHDA, CDR2 SQIVND (reference sequence). Here the CDR3 reads CASSTTGSTDTQYF. CDR3 in DNA: TGTGCCAGTAGTACCACAGGGAGCACAGATACGCAGTATTTT.

The chain is built from TRBV19 and TRBJ2-1, with 9 bases lining up with TRBD2. The CDR3 covers 16 residues. Trimming cost V 4 bases and J 2 bases; bases outside gene matches: 6. Germline CDR1 and CDR2: LNHDA and SQIVND (reference sequence). CDR3 in amino acids: CASSNSGGPPYNEQFF. CDR3 nucleotide sequence: TGTGCCAGTAGTAATAGCGGGGGCCCTCCCTACAATGAGCAGTTCTTC.

This clone has only a few counts. In nucleotides, the CDR3 is TGTGCCAGTAGTCCCGGAGGAGGGGTAGAGCAGTACTTC. Its protein product is CASSPGGGVEQYF. V gene TRBV19 combines with J gene TRBJ2-7; maybe TRBD2 (6 bases). Germline loops: CDR1 LNHDA, CDR2 SQIVND (reference sequence). The CDR3 has 13 residues. V was shortened by 5 bases and J by 7 bases, with 15 bases between the two germline ends.

V is TRBV11-2 and J is TRBJ1-4, with D hard to call. Trimming removed 2 bases at V and 2 bases at J, with 3 bases between. Germline CDR1 SGHAT, CDR2 FQNNGV. CDR3 length equals 13 residues. The CDR3 coding sequence is TGTGCCAGCAGCTTACGGACTAATGAAAAACTGTTTTTT. Amino acids: CASSLRTNEKLFF.

This sequence joins TRBV30 and TRBJ1-5; 7 bases are shared with TRBD1. V gave up 1 base and J gave up 4 bases; unmatched junction bases: 13. The CDR3 runs to 17 residues. Germline CDR1 GTSNPN, CDR2 SVGIG (reference sequence). The CDR3 DNA reads TGTGCCTGGAGTGGGGGGGGACAGACTTCGGGTAATCAGCCCCAGCATTTT. The encoded protein is CAWSGGGQTSGNQPQHF.

In regard to this clone: In the same sample, other DNA sequences code for this CDR3. The gene calls are TRBV2 and TRBJ2-3; 10 nucleotides line up with TRBD2. The CDR3 loop spans 15 amino acids. Germline-derived CDR1 and CDR2 are SNHLY and FYNNEI. The ends lost 3 bases at V and 1 base at J; junction bases unmatched: 1. CDR3 in amino acids: CASSELAGGTDTQYF. DNA for the CDR3: TGTGCCAGCAGTGAGCTAGCGGGGGGCACAGATACGCAGTATTTT.

CDR3 protein: CASSLDSTYGYTF. DNA of the CDR3: TGTGCCAGCAGTTTAGACTCGACCTATGGCTACACCTTC. This rearrangement joins TRBV27 to TRBJ1-2; D remains ambiguous. Germline-derived CDR1 and CDR2 are MNHEY and SMNVEV (reference sequence). The CDR3 runs 13 residues. V shed 2 bases and J shed 4 bases, with 8 bases lying between them.

The chain joins TRBV30 to TRBJ1-1, with D maybe TRBD1 (5 bases). Germline V gene data show CDR1 as GTSNPN and CDR2 as SVGIG (reference sequence). V lost 7 bases, J lost 0 bases, and 12 bases lay in between. The CDR3 totals 13 residues. The CDR3 protein is CASRRQMNTEAFF. Written as DNA, the CDR3 is TGTGCCTCGCGGCGACAGATGAACACTGAAGCTTTCTTT.

The DNA of the CDR3 is TGTGCCAGTAGGGGGGGACTACCAGATAAAGAGACCCAGTACTTC. Protein sequence: CASRGGLPDKETQYF. The J gene is TRBJ2-5, the V gene TRBV19, with TRBD2 matching 7 bases. Trimming cost V 6 bases and J 3 bases; bases outside gene matches: 10. Per the germline V gene, CDR1 is LNHDA and CDR2 is SQIVND (reference sequence). The CDR3 contains 15 residues.

In this sample, this clone turned up a few times. This chain links TRBV5-5 with TRBJ2-1; D might be TRBD2 (5 bases). The CDR3 runs 15 residues. From germline, CDR1 is SGHKS and CDR2 YYEKEE (reference sequence). Trimming pared 4 bases from V and 2 bases from J, leaving 13 bases between. The CDR3 DNA sequence: TGTGCCAGCAGCCTCGCTAGCTCGACCTACAATGAGCAGTTCTTC. The encoded protein is CASSLASSTYNEQFF.

This clone was detected once. The chain joins TRBV6-5 to TRBJ2-3; D is undetermined. Trimming pared 0 bases from V and 4 bases from J, leaving 11 bases between. Germline V gene sequence: CDR1 MNHEY, CDR2 SVGAGI. CDR3 length: 15 amino acids. The CDR3 DNA reads as TGTGCCAGCAGTTACTCTGCGGAGATGGCAGATACGCAGTATTTT. This sequence encodes CASSYSAEMADTQYF.